This TCR beta chain originates from a study of PD-L1 blockade in urothelial cancer (dated by TCRdb to the late 2010s). In terms of the full investigation: All patients started therapy at some point between 2014 and 2016 and received atezolizumab 1,200 mg intravenously every 3 weeks. Durable clinical benefit was achieved by nine patients and was not achieved by 20 patients. Pretreatment blood TCR-seq was available for about 28 patients, at least one posttreatment blood collection was obtained for around 25 patients, and tumor TCR-seq was available for around 25 patients. About 85% of the roughly 29 patients were identified as males with urothelial cancer of bladder origin, and a prior smoking history was reported by 18 of 29 patients. Patients had an ECOG performance status of 0 or 1 and had received between 0 and 3 prior chemotherapy regimens. A median of around 150,000 T cells and 80,000 or so unique TCRs was obtained from blood samples, and a median clonality of approximately 0.08 was observed. Pretreatment tumor samples, along with matched peripheral blood serially collected before and after atezolizumab treatment, were subjected to TCR sequencing. Durable clinical benefit meant progression-free survival longer than 6 months, and TCR features were also tested against progression-free and overall survival. The study was an exploratory multi-omic analysis of somatic, immune and clinical correlates of response to PD-L1 blockade with atezolizumab in urothelial cancer. Blood samples were analyzed 3 weeks after the start of treatment (second dose) and 6 weeks after the start of treatment. Whole exome sequencing and RNA sequencing of pretreatment tumors were performed alongside TCR sequencing in the same patients. On the study overall, not on this receptor specifically: Greater expansion of tumor-associated TCR clones in peripheral blood 3 weeks after the start of treatment was observed in patients with durable benefit (n of about 21, p = 0.022). Because the sample size was small (n ≈ 30) and many exploratory analyses were performed, the results are intended to be hypothesis-generating. A pretreatment peripheral blood TCR clonality below the median was linked to improved progression-free and overall survival.

In the paper's terms, the time point label means: pretreatment peripheral blood. The cohort comprised more than 25 patients with locally advanced or metastatic urothelial carcinoma treated at Memorial Sloan Kettering on a trial protocol. Peripheral blood mononuclear cells were collected pretreatment and during treatment, at between 1 and 8 total time points per patient. The Qiagen DNeasy Blood extraction kit was used to purify genomic DNA from total PBMCs and tumor samples. PBMCs were collected pretreatment and during treatment and were isolated and stored as previously described. To estimate absolute template abundance from read counts, synthetic TCR analog templates were spiked into each PCR. Using the immunoSEQ assay, TCRbeta CDR3 regions were amplified from genomic DNA with bias-controlled V and J gene primers. Sequencing of rearranged TCRbeta segments was done at approximately 20X coverage. Per the original workflow: Sequencing errors were corrected by clustering, and CDR3s were annotated against IMGT so that V, D and J genes could be assigned. Downstream analyses used only productive TCRbeta rearrangements, leaving out any out-of-frame or stop-codon sequences. Clonality was calculated as one minus the Shannon entropy normalized by the log of the number of unique productive sequences. Clones differing between time points or between blood and tumor were identified using Fisher's exact test with Benjamini-Hochberg correction, with an adjusted p below 0.01 applied as the threshold. Drawn from immuneACCESS, this table holds only the in-frame rearrangements with V and J called that TCRdb kept. Clones are partly lost; checked studies trace under half to an unresolved V gene and leave the rest unexplained. Clone size and V and J calls were adopted from that table, with D and trimming inferred from the DNA. The sample data list 45,000 to 60,000 clones, and around 83% of these were observed just once. The biggest ten clones account for approximately 1.5% of the sample.

From a lookup of the germline V gene (reference sequence), CDR1 and CDR2 are LNHNV and YYDKDF. The CDR3 measures 13 amino acids from cysteine to phenylalanine. Only the CDR3 DNA is retained, 39 bases long and in frame from the first base. V trim: 2 bases; J trim: 10 bases; unmatched bases: 2. Details on this clone: The antigen this receptor binds is unknown. Base-call qualities are not available, and no considerably larger clone is one nucleotide away.

This sequence was found in a man aged 50 or older with urothelial cancer. The material was PBMCs, obtained around atezolizumab (anti-PD-L1) treatment. The sequence links TRBV15 to TRBJ2-1; a stretch of 10 junction bases matches TRBD2. For the CDR3, the sequence is CATSRFSGGEQFF. The bases read TGTGCCACCAGCAGATTTAGCGGGGGGGAGCAGTTCTTC.